What follows is one T cell receptor (beta chain) and its context. Repertoires were generated with immunoSEQ multiplex PCR, while TCRdb's copy carries only in-frame clones and drops some. The sample has a few hundred thousand clones; over 75% are singletons. These data belong to a study of cytomegalovirus exposure and HLA in healthy donors. In the study overall: The roughly 120 validation repertoires, a later analysis reported, used the same platform as the 700 or so repertoires from the first cohort.

Germline trimming cut 10 bases from V and 3 bases from J; bases unmatched to any gene: 5. Germline CDR1 MNHEY, CDR2 SMNVEV (reference sequence). This CDR3 is 14 amino acids long. The rearrangement uses TRBV27 and TRBJ1-6; 8 bases map to TRBD1. The receptor was derived from a young woman in good health and CMV-seronegative. Input material: PBMCs. In DNA form, the CDR3 reads TGTGCCACAGGACAGGGAGGCTATAATTCACCCCTCCACTTT. This codes for CATGQGGYNSPLHF.